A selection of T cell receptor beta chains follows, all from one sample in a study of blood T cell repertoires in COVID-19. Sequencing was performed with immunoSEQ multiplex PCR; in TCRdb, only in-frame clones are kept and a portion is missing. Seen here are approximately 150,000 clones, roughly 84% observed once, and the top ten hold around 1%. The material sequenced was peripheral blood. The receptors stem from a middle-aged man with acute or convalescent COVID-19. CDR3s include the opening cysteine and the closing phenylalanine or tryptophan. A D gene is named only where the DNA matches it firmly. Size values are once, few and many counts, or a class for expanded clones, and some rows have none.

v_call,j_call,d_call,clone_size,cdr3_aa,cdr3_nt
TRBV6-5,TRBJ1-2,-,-,CASYRDYGYTF,TGTGCCAGCTACAGGGACTATGGCTACACCTTC
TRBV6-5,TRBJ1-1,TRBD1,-,CASSLYRGVYTEAFF,TGTGCCAGCAGTTTATACAGGGGTGTCTATACTGAAGCTTTCTTT
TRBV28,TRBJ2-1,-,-,CASRTPGILWSYNEQFF,TGTGCCAGCAGAACCCCAGGGATCCTTTGGTCCTACAATGAGCAGTTCTTC
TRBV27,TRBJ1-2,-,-,CASSLPSKRASPNYGYTF,TGTGCCAGCAGTCTACCTTCTAAGAGGGCCTCCCCTAACTATGGCTACACCTTC
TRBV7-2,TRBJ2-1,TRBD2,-,CASSPRLAGVKGNEQFF,TGTGCCAGCAGCCCAAGACTAGCGGGGGTCAAAGGGAATGAGCAGTTCTTC
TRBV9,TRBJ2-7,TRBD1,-,CASSVGGQALQYF,TGTGCCAGCAGCGTAGGGGGACAGGCGCTACAGTACTTC
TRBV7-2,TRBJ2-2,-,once,CASSQGASELFF,TGTGCCAGCAGCCAGGGCGCTTCGGAGCTGTTTTTT
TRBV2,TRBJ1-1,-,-,CASSRGENTEAFF,TGTGCCAGCAGTCGGGGAGAGAACACTGAAGCTTTCTTT
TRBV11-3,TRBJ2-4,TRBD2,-,CASSLGGGRDIQYF,TGTGCCAGCAGCTTAGGTGGAGGGAGGGACATTCAGTACTTC
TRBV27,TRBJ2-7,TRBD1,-,CASSRPGQGAEQYF,TGTGCCAGCAGTAGACCGGGACAGGGGGCCGAGCAGTACTTC
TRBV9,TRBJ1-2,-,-,CASSVGRGAEDGYTF,TGTGCCAGCAGCGTAGGTCGGGGGGCGGAAGATGGCTACACCTTC
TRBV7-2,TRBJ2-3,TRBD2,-,CASSREGGLPTDTQYF,TGTGCCAGCTCCCGGGAGGGGGGCCTCCCCACAGATACGCAGTATTTT
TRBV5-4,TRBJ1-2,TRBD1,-,CASSPRGTGLYGYTF,TGTGCCAGCAGCCCAAGGGGGACAGGGCTTTATGGCTACACCTTC
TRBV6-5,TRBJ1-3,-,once,CASRKGVGNTIYF,TGTGCCAGCAGAAAGGGGGTCGGAAACACCATATATTTT
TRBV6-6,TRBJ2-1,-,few,CASSYSWANEQFF,TGTGCCAGCAGTTACTCGTGGGCCAATGAGCAGTTCTTC
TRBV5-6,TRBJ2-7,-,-,CASSLVSGVLGDSYEQYF,TGTGCCAGCAGCTTGGTTTCAGGGGTCTTAGGGGATAGCTACGAGCAGTACTTC
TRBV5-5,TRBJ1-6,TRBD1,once,CASSSDRGNSPLHF,TGTGCCAGCAGCTCGGACAGGGGAAATTCACCCCTCCACTTT
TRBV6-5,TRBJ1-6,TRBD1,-,CASSYDRGSPLHF,TGTGCCAGCAGTTACGACAGGGGTTCACCCCTCCACTTT
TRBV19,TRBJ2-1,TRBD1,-,CASSIQGQGAIISYNEQFF,TGTGCCAGTAGTATCCAGGGACAGGGTGCGATTATCTCCTACAATGAGCAGTTCTTC
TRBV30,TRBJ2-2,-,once,CAWSVLSTGELFF,TGTGCCTGGAGTGTACTGAGCACCGGGGAGCTGTTTTTT
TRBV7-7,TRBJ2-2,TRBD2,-,CASSPRTSGTGELFF,TGTGCCAGCAGCCCTCGGACTAGCGGCACCGGGGAGCTGTTTTTT
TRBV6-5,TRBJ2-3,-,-,CASSYGGSDTQYF,TGTGCCAGCAGTTACGGAGGGTCGGATACGCAGTATTTT
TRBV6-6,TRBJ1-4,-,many,CASLGDATNEKLFF,TGTGCCAGCCTAGGGGATGCAACTAATGAAAAACTGTTTTTT
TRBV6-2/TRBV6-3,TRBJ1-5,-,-,CASSGNQGIGNQPQHF,TGTGCCAGCAGCGGAAACCAGGGGATCGGCAATCAGCCCCAGCATTTT
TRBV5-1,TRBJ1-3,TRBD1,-,CASSSTGGNTIYF,TGCGCCAGCAGCTCGACAGGGGGAAACACCATATATTTT
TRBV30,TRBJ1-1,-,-,CACGTREAFF,TGTGCCTGCGGGACAAGAGAAGCTTTCTTT
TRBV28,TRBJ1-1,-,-,CASSSRGEAFF,TGTGCCAGCAGTTCACGGGGGGAAGCTTTCTTT
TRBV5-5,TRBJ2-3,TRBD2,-,CASSLEGLATDTQYF,TGTGCCAGCAGCTTGGAGGGACTAGCAACAGATACGCAGTATTTT
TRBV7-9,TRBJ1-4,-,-,CASSYTGTNEKLFF,TGTGCCAGCAGCTACACCGGGACTAATGAAAAACTGTTTTTT
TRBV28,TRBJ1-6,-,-,CASSSTGNSPLHF,TGTGCCAGCAGCTCAACAGGGAATTCACCCCTCCACTTT
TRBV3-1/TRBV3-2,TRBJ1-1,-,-,CASSRDLGRAFF,TGTGCCAGCAGCCGAGACCTCGGTCGCGCTTTCTTT
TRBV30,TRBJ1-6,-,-,CAWSGGGGSPLHF,TGTGCCTGGAGTGGGGGGGGCGGCTCACCCCTCCACTTT
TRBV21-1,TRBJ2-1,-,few,CASSERGGKSYNEQFF,TGTGCCAGCAGCGAGAGGGGGGGTAAGTCCTACAATGAGCAGTTCTTC